This T cell receptor (beta chain) was documented in a study of T cell changes during pregnancy in multiple sclerosis. Here immunoSEQ multiplex PCR was the method, and the copy in TCRdb shows in-frame clones only, minus some. This sample has approximately 80,000 clones, with roughly nine tenths found just once. The germline V and J ends were trimmed by 5 bases and 6 bases, with 17 bases remaining between them. In germline, CDR1 is MRHNA, CDR2 SNTAGT. The CDR3 extends over 15 amino acids. Sequenced here: PBMCs, sampled in the first trimester of pregnancy. This clonotype was sampled from a female donor in good health, serving as a control in a pregnancy study. Some clones in this sample may be carry-over from other donors' samples. The chain combines TRBV6-4 with TRBJ2-1; the D gene is possibly TRBD2 (5 bases). The CDR3 region is CASSPSAGRFNEQFF. The CDR3 coding sequence is TGTGCCAGCAGTCCCTCGGCGGGCCGCTTCAATGAGCAGTTCTTC.